The subject of this entry is one TCR beta chain. No antigen is known for it. The input lacks base qualities; no much larger clone sits a single base away. The record originates from a study of T-cell memory formation after mild COVID-19 (dated by TCRdb to the early 2020s). Looking at the study overall: TCR sequence clusters from the two donors were found to be largely donor specific. T-cell clones expanding and contracting after mild COVID-19 in a couple of donors were tracked by longitudinal TCRalpha and TCRbeta repertoire sequencing. Two young, previously healthy adult volunteers, one female and one male, were included in the cohort. General study outcomes and caveats: Some responding clones were detected in pre-infection memory, which suggested that pre-existing cross-reactive memory T cells had joined the SARS-CoV-2 response. Balanced CD4/CD8 phenotypes were observed for clones contracting from day 15 to 85, whereas a bias towards CD4+ was observed for a second wave of clones expanding from day 15 to 37. Contracting CD4+ clones were located mainly in the CM and EM memory subsets, whereas CD8+ clones were found to be enriched in EMRA. Whether the second-wave clones peaking on day 37 were SARS-CoV-2 specific was not confirmed. The study covered only a couple of mild cases, and larger cohorts including severe cases with pre-infection samples were considered necessary.

There are 16 amino acids in the CDR3, from cysteine to phenylalanine inclusive. The only DNA kept is the CDR3, 48 bases in frame from the first base. The germline V end is reduced by 1 base and the J end by 0 bases; junction bases left unmatched: 3. From a lookup of the germline V gene, CDR1 and CDR2 are SGHRS and YFSETQ. PBMCs were isolated by Ficoll-Paque density gradient centrifugation. The listed sequencing device is Illumina NovaSeq 6000. Using 5'RACE with constant-segment primers, TCRalpha and TCRbeta cDNA libraries were constructed, with sample barcodes and unique molecular identifiers added in the process. RNA was extracted from every sample with Trizol reagent. Libraries were amplified in two PCR steps, with a second sample barcode and Illumina TruSeq adapters added in the second step. The libraries were sequenced on an Illumina NovaSeq using 2 x 150 bp paired-end reads. In the original analysis: Reads were demultiplexed and collapsed into UMI-guided consensus sequences with migec v1.2.7. Using mixcr v2.1.11, UMI consensuses were aligned to TRA and TRB V and J templates and then assembled into clonotypes. A clonotype was counted as expanded or contracted only when both edgeR and NoisET called the clonotype significant, with the noise models trained on biological replicates. For edgeR calls, the thresholds were a false discovery rate-adjusted p below 0.01 and a log2 fold-change of 1. As an exploratory analysis of dynamics, PCA with hierarchical clustering was applied to max-normalized trajectories of the 1000 most abundant clonotypes. The CD4 or CD8 phenotype of responding clones was assigned using the separately sequenced CD4+ and CD8+ repertoires. Through fastp at Q25 and MiXCR, TCRdb rebuilt clones from the public reads, retaining in-frame beta chains. Each CDR3 protein appears once, grouped with its most common genes and DNA. For this entry, the V and J calls and clone size follow TCRdb and not the study's own pipeline. This sample comprises about 560,000 distinct CDR3 sequences, about a fifth of them detected only once. In total, the top ten clones hold around 7.7% of the sample.

The specimen sequenced was PBMCs or a T cell subset sorted from them (not recorded which). The clonotype originates from an adult woman who had mild COVID-19 (a few samples of this study predate the infection). The sample titles of this study are shuffled in the database, so cell type and time point are left out; the donor was told from shared clones. The chain links TRBV5-1 with TRBJ2-1; TRBD2 aligns with 8 central bases. The bases read TGCGCCAGCAGCTTGCTCAGCGGGAGCTCCTACAATGAGCAGTTCTTC. Its translation is CASSLLSGSSYNEQFF.